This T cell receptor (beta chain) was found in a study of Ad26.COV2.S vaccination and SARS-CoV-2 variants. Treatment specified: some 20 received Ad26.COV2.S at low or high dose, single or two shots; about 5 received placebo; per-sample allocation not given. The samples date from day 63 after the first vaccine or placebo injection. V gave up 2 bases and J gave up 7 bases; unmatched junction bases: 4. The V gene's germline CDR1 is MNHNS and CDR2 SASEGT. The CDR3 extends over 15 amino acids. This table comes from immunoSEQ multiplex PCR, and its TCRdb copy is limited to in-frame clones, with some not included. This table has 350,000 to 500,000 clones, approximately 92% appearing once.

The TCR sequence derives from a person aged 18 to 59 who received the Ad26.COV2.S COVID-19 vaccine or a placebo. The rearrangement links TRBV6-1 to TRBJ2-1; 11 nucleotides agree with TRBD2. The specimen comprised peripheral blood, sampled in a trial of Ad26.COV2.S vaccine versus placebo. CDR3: CASSETSGSWNEQFF. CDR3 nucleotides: TGTGCCAGCAGTGAAACTAGCGGGAGTTGGAATGAGCAGTTCTTC.